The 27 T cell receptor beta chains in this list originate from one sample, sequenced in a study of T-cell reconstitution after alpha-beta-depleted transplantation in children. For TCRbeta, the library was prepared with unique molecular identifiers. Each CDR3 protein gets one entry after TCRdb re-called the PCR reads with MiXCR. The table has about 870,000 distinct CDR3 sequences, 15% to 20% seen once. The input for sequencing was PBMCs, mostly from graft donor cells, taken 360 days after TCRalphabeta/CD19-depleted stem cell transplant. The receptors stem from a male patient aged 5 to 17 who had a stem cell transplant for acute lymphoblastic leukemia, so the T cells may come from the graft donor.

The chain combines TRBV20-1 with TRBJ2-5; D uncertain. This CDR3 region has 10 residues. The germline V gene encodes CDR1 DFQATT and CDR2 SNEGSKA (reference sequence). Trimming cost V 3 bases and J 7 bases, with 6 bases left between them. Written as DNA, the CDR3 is TGCAGTGCTAGGGCACCGACCCAGTACTTC. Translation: CSARAPTQYF.

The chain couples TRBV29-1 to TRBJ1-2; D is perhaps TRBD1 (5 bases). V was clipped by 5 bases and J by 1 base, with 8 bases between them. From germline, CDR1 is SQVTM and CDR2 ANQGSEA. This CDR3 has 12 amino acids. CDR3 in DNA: TGCAGCGTTCGCAGGGATAACTATGGCTACACCTTC. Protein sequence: CSVRRDNYGYTF.

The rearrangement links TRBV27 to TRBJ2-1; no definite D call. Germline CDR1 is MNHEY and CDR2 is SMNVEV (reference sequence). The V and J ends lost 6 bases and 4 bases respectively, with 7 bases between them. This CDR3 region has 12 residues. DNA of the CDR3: TGTGCCAGCAGCGGAATTTACAATGAGCAGTTCTTC. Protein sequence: CASSGIYNEQFF.

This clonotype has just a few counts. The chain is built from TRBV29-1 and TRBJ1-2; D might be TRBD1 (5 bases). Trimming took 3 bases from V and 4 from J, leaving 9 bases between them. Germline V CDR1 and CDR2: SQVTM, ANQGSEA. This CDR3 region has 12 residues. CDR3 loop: CSVDSTAYGYTF. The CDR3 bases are TGCAGCGTTGACTCGACAGCCTATGGCTACACCTTC.

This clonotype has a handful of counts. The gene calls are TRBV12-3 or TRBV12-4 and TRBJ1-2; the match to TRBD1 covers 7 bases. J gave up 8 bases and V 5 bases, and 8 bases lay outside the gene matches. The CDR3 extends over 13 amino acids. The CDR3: CASSITGESGYTF. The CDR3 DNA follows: TGTGCCAGCAGTATTACAGGGGAGAGCGGCTACACCTTC.

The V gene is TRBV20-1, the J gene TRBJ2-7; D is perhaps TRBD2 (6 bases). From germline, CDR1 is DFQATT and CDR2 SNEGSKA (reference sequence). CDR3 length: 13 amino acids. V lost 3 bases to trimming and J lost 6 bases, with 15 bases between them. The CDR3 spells CSASETGTLEQYF. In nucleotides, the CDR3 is TGCAGTGCTAGCGAAACCGGGACTCTCGAGCAGTACTTC.

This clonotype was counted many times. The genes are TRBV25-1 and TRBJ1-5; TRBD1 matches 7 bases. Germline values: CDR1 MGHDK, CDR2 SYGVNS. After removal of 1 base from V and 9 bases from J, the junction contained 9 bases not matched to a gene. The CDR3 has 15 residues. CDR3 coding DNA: TGTGCCAGCAGTGAATCTGGGACAGCTCGGAGGCCCCAGCATTTT. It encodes CASSESGTARRPQHF.

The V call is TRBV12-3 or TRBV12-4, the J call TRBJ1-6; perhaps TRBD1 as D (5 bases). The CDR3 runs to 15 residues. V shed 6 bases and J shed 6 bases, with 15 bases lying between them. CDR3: CASRIERGVNSPLHF. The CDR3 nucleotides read TGTGCCAGCAGGATCGAAAGAGGGGTTAATTCACCCCTCCACTTT.

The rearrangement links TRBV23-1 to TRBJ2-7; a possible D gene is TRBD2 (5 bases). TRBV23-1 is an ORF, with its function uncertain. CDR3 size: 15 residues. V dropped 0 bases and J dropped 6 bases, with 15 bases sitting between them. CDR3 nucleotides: TGCGCCAGCAGTCAATCGAAGGCATATCGGGGCGAGCAGTACTTC. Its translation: CASSQSKAYRGEQYF.

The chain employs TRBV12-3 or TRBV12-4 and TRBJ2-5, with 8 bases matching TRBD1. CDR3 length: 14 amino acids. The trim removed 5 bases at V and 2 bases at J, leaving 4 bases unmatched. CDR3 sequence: CASSKTGAQETQYF. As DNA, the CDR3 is TGTGCCAGCAGTAAGACAGGGGCGCAAGAGACCCAGTACTTC.

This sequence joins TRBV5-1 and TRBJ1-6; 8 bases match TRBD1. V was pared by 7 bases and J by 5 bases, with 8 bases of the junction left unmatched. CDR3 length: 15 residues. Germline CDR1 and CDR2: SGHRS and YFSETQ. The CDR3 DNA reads TGCGCCAGCGGCCAGGGGGCAGGGCATAATTCACCCCTCCACTTT. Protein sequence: CASGQGAGHNSPLHF.

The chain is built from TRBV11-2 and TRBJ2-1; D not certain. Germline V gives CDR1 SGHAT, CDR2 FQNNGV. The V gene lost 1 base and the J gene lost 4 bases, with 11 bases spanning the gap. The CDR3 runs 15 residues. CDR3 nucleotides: TGTGCCAGCAGCTTAGTTTATCAATATTACAATGAGCAGTTCTTC. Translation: CASSLVYQYYNEQFF.

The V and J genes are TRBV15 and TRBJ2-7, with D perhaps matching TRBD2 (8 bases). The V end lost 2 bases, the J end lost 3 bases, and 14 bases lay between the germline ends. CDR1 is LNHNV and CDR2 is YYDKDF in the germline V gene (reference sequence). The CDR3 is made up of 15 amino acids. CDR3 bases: TGTGCCACCAGCAGAAATAGCGGGACAGTCTACGAGCAGTACTTC. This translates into CATSRNSGTVYEQYF.

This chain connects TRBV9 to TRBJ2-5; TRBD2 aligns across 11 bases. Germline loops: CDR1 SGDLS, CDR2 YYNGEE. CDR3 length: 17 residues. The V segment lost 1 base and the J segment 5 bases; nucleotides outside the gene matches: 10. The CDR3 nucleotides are TGTGCCAGCAGCGTATTCGGGCTAGCGGGAGGAGGGGAGACCCAGTACTTC. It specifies CASSVFGLAGGGETQYF.

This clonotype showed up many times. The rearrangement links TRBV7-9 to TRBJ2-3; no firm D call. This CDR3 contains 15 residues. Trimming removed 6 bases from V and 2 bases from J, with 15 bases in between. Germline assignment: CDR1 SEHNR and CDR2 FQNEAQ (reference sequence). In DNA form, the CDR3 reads TGTGCCAGCAGAGGTCAACCGAGGACCACAGATACGCAGTATTTT. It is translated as CASRGQPRTTDTQYF.

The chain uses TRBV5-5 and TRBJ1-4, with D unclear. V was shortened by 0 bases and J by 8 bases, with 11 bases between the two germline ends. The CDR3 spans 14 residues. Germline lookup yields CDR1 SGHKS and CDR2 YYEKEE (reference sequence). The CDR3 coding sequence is TGTGCCAGCAGCTTGGGGTCGCAAGAGGAAAAACTGTTTTTT. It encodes CASSLGSQEEKLFF.

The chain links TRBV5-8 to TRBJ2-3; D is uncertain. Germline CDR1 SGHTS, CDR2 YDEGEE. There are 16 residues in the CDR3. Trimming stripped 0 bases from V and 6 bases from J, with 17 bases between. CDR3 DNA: TGTGCCAGCAGCTTGGGATTGAGCGCCGGTTCGGATACGCAGTATTTT. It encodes CASSLGLSAGSDTQYF.

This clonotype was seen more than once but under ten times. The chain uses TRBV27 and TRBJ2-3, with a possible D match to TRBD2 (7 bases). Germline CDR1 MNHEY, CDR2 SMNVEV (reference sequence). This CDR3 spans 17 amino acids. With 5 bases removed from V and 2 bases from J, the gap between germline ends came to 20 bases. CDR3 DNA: TGTGCCAGCAGTCGACTTCGGGGGGCGGTTTACACAGATACGCAGTATTTT. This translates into CASSRLRGAVYTDTQYF.

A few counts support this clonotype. In nucleotides, the CDR3 is TGTGCCAGCAGACAGGTCAATGAGCAGTTCTTC. Translation gives CASRQVNEQFF. V and J are TRBV2 and TRBJ2-1, with D possibly being TRBD1 (5 bases). This CDR3 has 11 residues. The V end lost 6 bases, the J end lost 6 bases, and 6 bases lay between the germline ends. CDR1 is SNHLY, CDR2 FYNNEI, per germline. The full variable domain, in which reference TRBV2 and TRBJ2-1 provide the parts outside the CDR3, is EPEVTQTPSHQVTQMGQEVILRCVPISNHLYFYWYRQILGQKVEFLVSFYNNEISEKSEIFDDQFSVERPDGSNFTLKIRSTKLEDSAMYFCASRQVNEQFFGPGTRLTVL.

The CDR3 sequence is CASSLGPIAGLNEQYF. CDR3 nucleotides: TGTGCCAGCAGCTTAGGACCCATTGCGGGTCTAAACGAGCAGTACTTC. V gene TRBV7-9 combines with J gene TRBJ2-7, with D maybe TRBD2 (5 bases). Germline-derived CDR1 and CDR2 are SEHNR and FQNEAQ (reference sequence). V lost 1 base and J 5 bases, leaving 18 bases between the germline ends. The CDR3 covers 16 residues.

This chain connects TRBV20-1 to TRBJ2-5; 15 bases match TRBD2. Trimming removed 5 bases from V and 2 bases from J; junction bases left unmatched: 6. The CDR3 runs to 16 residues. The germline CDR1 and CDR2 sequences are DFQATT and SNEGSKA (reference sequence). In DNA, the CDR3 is TGCAGTGCTGCCCGGACTAGCGGGAGGGTACAAGAGACCCAGTACTTC. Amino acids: CSAARTSGRVQETQYF.

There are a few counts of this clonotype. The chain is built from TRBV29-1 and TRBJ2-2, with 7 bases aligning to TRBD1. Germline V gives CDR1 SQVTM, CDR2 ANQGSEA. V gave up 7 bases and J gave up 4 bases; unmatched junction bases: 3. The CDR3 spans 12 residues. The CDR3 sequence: CSANRGTGELFF. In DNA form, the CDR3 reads TGCAGCGCGAACAGGGGCACCGGGGAGCTGTTTTTT.

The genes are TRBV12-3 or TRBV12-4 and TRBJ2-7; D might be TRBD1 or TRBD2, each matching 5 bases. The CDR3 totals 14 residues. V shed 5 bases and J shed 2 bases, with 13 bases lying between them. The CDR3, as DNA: TGTGCCAGCAGTACGGGACCTGGGGCCTACGAGCAGTACTTC. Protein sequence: CASSTGPGAYEQYF.

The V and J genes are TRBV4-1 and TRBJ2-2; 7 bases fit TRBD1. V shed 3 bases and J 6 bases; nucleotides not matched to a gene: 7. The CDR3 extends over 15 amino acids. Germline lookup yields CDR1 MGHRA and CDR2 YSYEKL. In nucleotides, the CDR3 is TGCGCCAGCAGCCATCGACAGGGATCTCCCGGGGAGCTGTTTTTT. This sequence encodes CASSHRQGSPGELFF.

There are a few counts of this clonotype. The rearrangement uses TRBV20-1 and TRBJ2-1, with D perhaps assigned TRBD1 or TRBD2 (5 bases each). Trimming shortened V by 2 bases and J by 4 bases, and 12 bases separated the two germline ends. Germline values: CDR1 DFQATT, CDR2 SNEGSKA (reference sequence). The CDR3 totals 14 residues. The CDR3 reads CSARRGQGYNEQFF. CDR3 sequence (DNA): TGCAGTGCTAGACGCGGGCAGGGTTACAATGAGCAGTTCTTC.

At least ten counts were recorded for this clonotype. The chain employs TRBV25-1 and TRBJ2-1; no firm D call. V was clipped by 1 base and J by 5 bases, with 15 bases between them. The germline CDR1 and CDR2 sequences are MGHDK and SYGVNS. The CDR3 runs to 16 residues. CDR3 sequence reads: CASSESWGQTNNEQFF. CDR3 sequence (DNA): TGTGCCAGCAGTGAATCTTGGGGTCAGACGAACAATGAGCAGTTCTTC.

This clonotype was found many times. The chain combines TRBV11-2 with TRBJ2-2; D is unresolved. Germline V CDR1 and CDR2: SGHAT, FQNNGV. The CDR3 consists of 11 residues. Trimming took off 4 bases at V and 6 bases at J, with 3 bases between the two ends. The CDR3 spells CASSSPGELFF. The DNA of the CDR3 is TGTGCCAGCAGCTCCCCCGGGGAGCTGTTTTTT.